These 25 T cell receptor beta chains came from one sample sequenced in a study of blood T cell repertoires in COVID-19. Libraries were prepared by immunoSEQ multiplex PCR; TCRdb keeps only in-frame clonotypes and omits some of them. The sample comprises under 95,000 clones, approximately 86% of which are singletons, and roughly 20% rests with the top ten. Sequenced material: peripheral blood. Receptors were obtained from a woman aged 80 or older with acute or convalescent COVID-19.

This clone was counted a few times. The chain combines TRBV21-1 with TRBJ2-7; whether TRBD2, the table's D call, matches the DNA was not checked. TRBV21-1 is a known pseudogene. This CDR3 comprises 15 residues. The CDR3 DNA sequence: TGTGCCAGCAGCAAAGTGGGGGGAAGCTCCTACGAGCAGTACTTC. Its protein product is CASSKVGGSSYEQYF.

CDR3 nucleotides: TGTGCCAGCAGTTACAGGCGGACCTACGAGCAGTACTTC. Amino acid sequence: CASSYRRTYEQYF. The J gene is TRBJ2-7, the V gene TRBV6-5, with D unclear. Trimming left V 2 bases short and J 2 bases short, with 7 bases between. The CDR3 runs to 13 residues. The V gene's germline CDR1 is MNHEY and CDR2 SVGAGI.

The chain joins TRBV2 to TRBJ2-7; unclear D gene. Trimming took 6 bases from V and 2 from J, leaving 5 bases between them. The CDR3 totals 11 residues. Per germline, CDR1 SNHLY and CDR2 FYNNEI. CDR3 loop: CASSGAYEQYF. CDR3 nucleotide sequence: TGTGCCAGCAGCGGAGCCTACGAGCAGTACTTC.

This rearrangement joins TRBV7-8 to TRBJ1-4; D is undetermined. Trimming stripped 5 bases from V and 7 bases from J, with 26 bases between. Per the germline V gene, CDR1 is SGHVS and CDR2 is FQNEAQ. This CDR3 is built from 18 residues. The CDR3 region has the DNA TGTGCCAGCAGCCGCTCGACTTTCTCCCGTGCGAATAGTGAAAAACTGTTTTTT. It codes for CASSRSTFSRANSEKLFF. The full variable domain, completed using reference TRBV7-8 and TRBJ1-4, is GAGVSQSPRYKVAKRGQDVALRCDPISGHVSLFWYQQALGQGPEFLTYFQNEAQLDKSGLPSDRFFAERPEGSVSTLKIQRTQQEDSAVYLCASSRSTFSRANSEKLFFGSGTQLSVL.

The chain has TRBV10-3 and TRBJ1-3; 8 bases align to TRBD1. Germline CDR1 and CDR2: ENHRY and SYGVKD. Losses at the gene ends were 8 bases for V and 0 bases for J; bases not matched to a gene: 6. The CDR3 is 15 amino acids. CDR3 coding DNA: TGTGCCATCTCGACAGGGGTCATCTCTGGAAACACCATATATTTT. Translated: CAISTGVISGNTIYF.

The chain links TRBV6-6 to TRBJ1-2, with TRBD1 matching over 9 bases. This CDR3 spans 15 amino acids. The germline CDR1 and CDR2 sequences are MNHNY and SVGAGI (reference sequence). V lost 9 bases to trimming and J lost 4 bases; unmatched junction nucleotides: 12. The CDR3 sequence: CASRDRDRGTYGYTF. The CDR3 nucleotides read TGTGCCAGTCGGGACAGGGATCGTGGAACCTATGGCTACACCTTC.

This clone was seen once. The gene calls are TRBV24-1 and TRBJ1-2; D is perhaps TRBD1 (5 bases). This CDR3 has 14 amino acids. CDR1 is KGHDR, CDR2 SFDVKD, per germline. The V end lost 3 bases, the J end lost 2 bases, and 9 bases lay between the germline ends. CDR3 sequence reads: CATSDAGNNYGYTF. The CDR3 DNA is TGTGCCACCAGTGATGCAGGGAACAACTATGGCTACACCTTC.

The chain carries TRBV5-1 and TRBJ1-6; TRBD1 matches 12 bases. The germline V gene has CDR1 SGHRS and CDR2 YFSETQ. The CDR3 is made up of 16 amino acids. Trimming cost V 4 bases and J 4 bases; bases outside gene matches: 3. The CDR3 nucleotides read TGCGCCAGCAGCACGGGACAGGGGGCTTATAATTCACCCCTCCACTTT. Amino acid sequence: CASSTGQGAYNSPLHF.

This chain connects TRBV5-1 to TRBJ2-1; TRBD2 matches 12 bases. The length of the CDR3 is 15 residues. Germline V gene lookup returns CDR1 SGHRS and CDR2 YFSETQ. After removal of 4 bases from V and 7 bases from J, the junction contained 6 bases not matched to a gene. The CDR3 nucleotides are TGCGCCAGCAGCCCGACTAGCGGGAGCAAGAATGAGCAGTTCTTC. Translated, it gives CASSPTSGSKNEQFF.

Turning to this clone: The junction differs from germline at one of its ends, possibly a read error. V and J are TRBV3-1 (or the pseudogene TRBV3-2) and TRBJ1-5; 8 bases match TRBD1. Germline CDR1 LGHDT, CDR2 YNNKEL (reference sequence). CDR3 length: 19 residues. The CDR3 protein is CASSHAISPGTGRYQTQHF. The CDR3 nucleotides are TGTGCCAGCAGCCACGCCATAAGTCCCGGGACAGGCCGATATCAGACCCAGCATTTT.

The V gene is TRBV5-1, the J gene TRBJ2-1, with 10 bases fitting TRBD2. Germline V gene data show CDR1 as SGHRS and CDR2 as YFSETQ. After removal of 1 base from V and 4 bases from J, the junction contained 5 bases not matched to a gene. This CDR3 region has 16 residues. The CDR3 protein is CASSLPSGGLYNEQFF. The CDR3 DNA follows: TGCGCCAGCAGCTTGCCTAGCGGGGGTCTTTACAATGAGCAGTTCTTC. The full variable domain, completed using reference TRBV5-1 and TRBJ2-1, is KAGVTQTPRYLIKTRGQQVTLSCSPISGHRSVSWYQQTPGQGLQFLFEYFSETQRNKGNFPGRFSGRQFSNSRSEMNVSTLELGDSALYLCASSLPSGGLYNEQFFGPGTRLTVL.

The gene calls are TRBV10-3 and TRBJ1-1, with D perhaps TRBD1 (5 bases). Trimming took off 8 bases at V and 3 bases at J, with 13 bases between the two ends. The CDR3 has 13 amino acids. Germline V gives CDR1 ENHRY, CDR2 SYGVKD. CDR3 sequence reads: CAIRGFRDTEAFF. DNA of the CDR3: TGTGCCATCCGGGGGTTTAGGGACACTGAAGCTTTCTTT.

This chain joins TRBV9 and TRBJ1-2, with 7 bases lining up with TRBD1. Germline values: CDR1 SGDLS, CDR2 YYNGEE. Trimming removed 0 bases from V and 5 bases from J; junction bases left unmatched: 10. CDR3 length: 16 residues. The CDR3 region is CASSVDPHRGEYGYTF. The CDR3, as DNA: TGTGCCAGCAGCGTAGACCCTCACAGGGGAGAATATGGCTACACCTTC.

This clone was counted a single time. V is TRBV10-2 and J is TRBJ1-4; the D gene is possibly TRBD1 (6 bases). The germline V gene encodes CDR1 WSHSY and CDR2 SAAADI. The CDR3 has 13 residues. V was clipped by 10 bases and J by 1 base, with 10 bases between them. The chain's CDR3 is CAIGGGTNEKLFF. CDR3 DNA sequence: TGCGCCATAGGGGGGGGAACTAATGAAAAACTGTTTTTT.

Here the CDR3 reads CASSDSSRPVSYEQYF. The DNA of the CDR3 is TGTGCCAGCAGTGACTCGAGTCGTCCCGTCTCCTACGAGCAGTACTTC. The chain couples TRBV6-4 to TRBJ2-7; D gene unclear. V was clipped by 0 bases and J by 0 bases, with 12 bases between them. There are 16 residues in the CDR3. The germline gives CDR1 MRHNA, CDR2 SNTAGT.

This sequence joins TRBV7-2 and TRBJ2-2; 8 positions agree with TRBD2. Germline values: CDR1 SGHTA, CDR2 FQGNSA. The CDR3 length is 16 residues. The V and J ends lost 1 base and 6 bases, in that order; junction bases with no gene match: 7. DNA for the CDR3: TGTGCCAGCAGCTTAGGGCTAGCGGGTTTCTCCGGGGAGCTGTTTTTT. Protein sequence: CASSLGLAGFSGELFF.

This clone appeared a single time. V and J are TRBV15 and TRBJ1-1; D call uncertain. The germline gives CDR1 LNHNV, CDR2 YYDKDF (reference sequence). This CDR3 is 12 amino acids long. The ends were cut back, 0 bases at V and 11 bases at J, with 10 bases in the middle. Here the CDR3 DNA reads TGTGCCACCAGCAGAGATTCGGACTCGGCTTTCTTT. This gives the protein CATSRDSDSAFF.

The CDR3 bases are TGTGCCAGCAGTCGCAAACAGGGGAACGGGGAGCTGTTTTTT. Encoded protein: CASSRKQGNGELFF. The chain recombines TRBV6-5 with TRBJ2-2, with 7 bases aligning to TRBD1. Germline trimming cut 5 bases from V and 7 bases from J; bases unmatched to any gene: 7. Germline CDR1 MNHEY, CDR2 SVGAGI. The CDR3 covers 14 residues.

The rearrangement links TRBV15 to TRBJ1-2; possible D gene TRBD1, 5 bases. CDR1 and CDR2 (germline): LNHNV, YYDKDF (reference sequence). V lost 3 bases and J 3 bases, leaving 11 bases between the germline ends. This CDR3 region has 14 residues. CDR3: CATSRLREDYGYTF. In DNA form, the CDR3 reads TGTGCCACCAGCAGGCTCAGGGAAGACTATGGCTACACCTTC.

The gene calls are TRBV19 and TRBJ1-4; D possibly corresponds to TRBD1 (6 bases). V dropped 6 bases and J dropped 6 bases, with 17 bases sitting between them. There are 15 residues in the CDR3. Looked up from germline, CDR1 is LNHDA and CDR2 is SQIVND (reference sequence). The CDR3 reads CASSPAGRGYEKLFF. CDR3 coding DNA: TGTGCCAGTAGCCCGGCGGGCAGGGGTTATGAAAAACTGTTTTTT. Using reference TRBV19 and TRBJ1-4 for the parts outside the CDR3, the full variable domain is DGGITQSPKYLFRKEGQNVTLSCEQNLNHDAMYWYRQDPGQGLRLIYYSQIVNDFQKGDIAEGYSVSREKKESFPLTVTSAQKNPTAFYLCASSPAGRGYEKLFFGSGTQLSVL.

V and J are TRBV19 and TRBJ1-6; 7 bases are shared with TRBD1. V trimming: 4 bases; J trimming: 8 bases; junction bases outside the gene matches: 8. The CDR3 covers 15 residues. Germline CDR1 reads LNHDA; CDR2 reads SQIVND (reference sequence). CDR3 region: CASSRNRGRDSPLHF. The DNA for the CDR3 is TGTGCCAGTAGTAGAAACAGGGGACGAGATTCACCCCTCCACTTT. The complete variable domain, with remaining parts taken from reference TRBV19 and TRBJ1-6, reads DGGITQSPKYLFRKEGQNVTLSCEQNLNHDAMYWYRQDPGQGLRLIYYSQIVNDFQKGDIAEGYSVSREKKESFPLTVTSAQKNPTAFYLCASSRNRGRDSPLHFGNGTRLTVT.

V usage is TRBV16 and J usage is TRBJ1-1, with 7 nucleotides matching TRBD1. Germline CDR1 and CDR2: KGHSY and FQNENV. Losses at the gene ends were 2 bases for V and 5 bases for J; bases not matched to a gene: 5. The CDR3 covers 14 residues. In DNA, the CDR3 is TGTGCCAGCAGCCAAACGGCAGGGGGGACTGAAGCTTTCTTT. Protein: CASSQTAGGTEAFF. Combining the CDR3 with reference TRBV16 and TRBJ1-1 gives the whole variable domain GEEVAQTPKHLVRGEGQKAKLYCAPIKGHSYVFWYQQVLKNEFKFLISFQNENVFDETGMPKERFSAKCLPNSPCSLEIQATKLEDSAVYFCASSQTAGGTEAFFGQGTRLTVV.

This clone came up a few times. This chain connects TRBV28 to TRBJ2-2; D call uncertain. Between the trimmed V and J ends, which lost 7 bases and 3 bases, there was a span of 12 bases. The CDR3 length is 14 residues. Germline V gene data show CDR1 as MDHEN and CDR2 as SYDVKM. CDR3 region: CASKVGRDTGELFF. The CDR3 DNA reads as TGTGCCAGCAAGGTGGGCAGAGACACCGGGGAGCTGTTTTTT.

In this sample, this clone turned up a few times. Here the CDR3 reads CASRQSEVTYYGYTF. As DNA, the CDR3 is TGCGCCAGCCGACAGTCTGAGGTCACCTACTATGGCTACACCTTC. The V call is TRBV5-1, the J call TRBJ1-2, with a weak D call TRBD1 (5 bases). This CDR3 region has 15 residues. Germline CDR1 is SGHRS and CDR2 is YFSETQ. Trimming stripped 7 bases from V and 3 bases from J, with 19 bases between. Complete variable domain (other parts from reference TRBV5-1 and TRBJ1-2): KAGVTQTPRYLIKTRGQQVTLSCSPISGHRSVSWYQQTPGQGLQFLFEYFSETQRNKGNFPGRFSGRQFSNSRSEMNVSTLELGDSALYLCASRQSEVTYYGYTFGSGTRLTVV.

This clone has more than one count but fewer than ten. The chain links TRBV4-1 to TRBJ1-6, with D maybe TRBD1 (6 bases). Trimming left V 5 bases short and J 0 bases short, with 11 bases between. The CDR3 loop spans 16 amino acids. The germline CDR1 and CDR2 sequences are MGHRA and YSYEKL. CDR3 region: CASSRQESSYNSPLHF. CDR3 sequence (DNA): TGCGCCAGCAGCAGACAGGAGAGCTCCTATAATTCACCCCTCCACTTT.